The sequence of this TCR beta chain was determined in a study of human T cells and chemical hapten exposure. With 2 bases removed from V and 1 base from J, the gap between germline ends came to 14 bases. The CDR3 extends over 16 amino acids. Germline V CDR1 and CDR2: SGHRS, YFSETQ. The authors' processing: A per-sample median of about 100,000 TCRs was observed, with counts ranging from roughly 20,000 to 750,000. TCRdb redid the calling of the RACE reads with MiXCR, one entry per CDR3 protein. The V and J calls were determined by TCRdb, not by the authors. The sample has more than 150,000 distinct CDR3 sequences, 24% seen once. Concerning this clonotype itself: Its specificity is unknown.

Study observations and caveats: It was expanded TCRs that formed significantly more large CDR3 similarity clusters than controls did. TCRs exceeding 1 in 1000 frequency stayed unchanged with DPC sensitization.

Time point denoted: patch test 3, about 24 weeks after DPC sensitization. Treatment here: therapeutic diphenylcyclopropenone sensitization with weekly scalp DPC. Each patch-test visit's blood sample preceded patch application. J is TRBJ2-3 and V is TRBV5-1; no firm D call. Here the sequenced sample was whole blood, taken in connection with sensitization to the hapten diphenylcyclopropenone (DPC). This TCR was sampled from a middle-aged woman with alopecia areata. Some clones in this sample may be carry-over from other donors' samples. The CDR3 region has the DNA TGCGCCAGCAGCTTTATACCCGATCAGGGCACAGATACGCAGTATTTT. Translated: CASSFIPDQGTDTQYF.